This TCR beta chain emerged from a study of blood T cell repertoires in COVID-19. Background on the study: Acute and convalescent COVID-19 specimens originated in the United States, Italy and Spain.

The CDR3 is 19 residues long. V lost 5 bases, J lost 0 bases, and 20 bases lay in between. Germline lookup yields CDR1 MNHNY and CDR2 SVGAGI (reference sequence). TCRdb's copy holds only in-frame clones and misses some; the assay was immunoSEQ multiplex PCR. This table holds under 350,000 clones, around 86% found once. Material for sequencing was PBMCs or T cells enriched from blood (not recorded which). This TCR came from a woman aged 40 to 55 with acute COVID-19. The chain employs TRBV6-6 and TRBJ1-6; a possible D gene is TRBD1 (5 bases). The CDR3 spells CASSHNDRTGSSYNSPLHF. The CDR3 DNA reads as TGTGCCAGCAGTCATAACGACAGAACCGGGAGCTCCTATAATTCACCCCTCCACTTT.